This T cell receptor (beta chain) was sequenced in a study of blood T cells in healthy people across ages. Sample-barcoded 5' priming and a J-beta primer mix drove a second PCR of roughly 6 to 12 cycles. TCRdb independently ran MiXCR on the 5' RACE reads; one entry per CDR3 protein. The sample lists roughly 900,000 distinct CDR3 sequences; less than 35% were seen once. This clonotype was observed at least ten times. The junction had 10 bases not matched to a gene; V was cut back by 3 bases and J by 6 bases. The length of the CDR3 is 16 residues. Germline values: CDR1 MNHEY, CDR2 SMNVEV (reference sequence).

Sample: blood. This TCR derives from a woman of 80 years or more in good health. J is TRBJ2-1 and V is TRBV27; the match to TRBD2 covers 8 bases. The CDR3, as DNA: TGTGCCAGCAGTTTCAGGGGCGGGGGGCTTTCCAATGAGCAGTTCTTC. This encodes CASSFRGGGLSNEQFF.